The sequence of this T cell receptor (beta chain) was determined in a study of response to subunit inactivated influenza vaccine. Study-level findings and limits: T cells newly recruited by each seasonal influenza vaccination are few, the authors suggested.

About this clonotype: Its antigen remains unidentified.

In TCRdb, the RT-PCR reads were re-called with MiXCR into one record per CDR3 protein. The top ten hold approximately 3% of the sample, which has 450,000 to 600,000 distinct CDR3 sequences, more than 15% seen once. V shed 6 bases and J shed 1 base, with 9 bases lying between them. The germline V gene has CDR1 MNHNS and CDR2 SASEGT. This CDR3 region has 13 residues. The chain links TRBV6-1 to TRBJ1-1; no reliable D call. This clonotype was sampled from a man aged 50 to 69 who received an inactivated influenza vaccine. The sequencing here drew on CD4+ T cells sorted from PBMCs, taken roughly 24 months after vaccination. CDR3 sequence: CASRLPRNTEAFF. CDR3 coding DNA: TGTGCCAGCAGACTACCCAGGAACACTGAAGCTTTCTTT.